The rows below give T cell receptor beta chains drawn from one sample of a study of OX40 agonist ivuxolimab in advanced cancers. Profiling relied on immunoSEQ multiplex PCR, and the TCRdb table lists in-frame clones only, not all of them. The data hold fewer than 40,000 clones, with 60% to 85% observed a single time. The input for sequencing was CD4+ or CD8+ T cells sorted from blood, taken in a trial of the OX40 agonist ivuxolimab. These receptor sequences come from an adult with an advanced solid tumor such as melanoma, head and neck, liver or kidney cancer. The CDR3 runs from the conserved cysteine through the conserved F or W. Each record gives: J gene, V gene, D gene, clone size, CDR3 DNA, CDR3 protein. D genes are given only for firm matches. Clone size is not always given. Where it is, it says once, few, many or a class for expanded clones.

>TRBJ1-2|TRBV7-2|NA|NA
TGTGCCAGCAGCTTGCTACCGGGAGCTATAAATGGCTACACCTTC
CASSLLPGAINGYTF
>TRBJ1-4|TRBV4-1|TRBD1|NA
TGCGCCAGCAGCCAAGATTCGGACAGGGGGAATGAAAAACTGTTTTTT
CASSQDSDRGNEKLFF
>TRBJ2-7|TRBV5-4|TRBD2|NA
TGTGCCAGCAGCTCGGGCGGGACTAGCGGGACGTACGAGCAGTACTTC
CASSSGGTSGTYEQYF
>TRBJ1-1|TRBV29-1|NA|NA
TGCAGCGTTGTGACGAACACTGAAGCTTTCTTT
CSVVTNTEAFF
>TRBJ2-5|TRBV7-2|TRBD2|large
TGTGCCAGCAGCATCGGACTAGCGGGAGGTGGAGCTGAGACCCAGTACTTC
CASSIGLAGGGAETQYF
>TRBJ1-1|TRBV10-2|NA|NA
TGCGCCAGCAGTGTGGGCTTGGCGAACACTGAAGCTTTCTTT
CASSVGLANTEAFF
>TRBJ1-5|TRBV6-6|TRBD1|NA
TGTGCCAGCAGTTACCCGGGACAGGTCAATCAGCCCCAGCATTTT
CASSYPGQVNQPQHF
>TRBJ2-1|TRBV7-3|NA|NA
TGTGCCAGCTCCCCTGAGGGGACCTACTCCTACAATGAGCAGTTCTTC
CASSPEGTYSYNEQFF
>TRBJ2-7|TRBV30|TRBD2|once
TGTGCCTGGGGAGGGACTAGCCTCCTAGAGCAGTACTTC
CAWGGTSLLEQYF
>TRBJ2-5|TRBV30|TRBD2|NA
TGTGCCTGGAGCCCACTAGCGGGAGTTCAAGAGACCCAGTACTTC
CAWSPLAGVQETQYF
>TRBJ1-1|TRBV5-1|NA|once
TGCGCCAGCAGCTTGTGGGGGAACATGGGGAACACTGAAGCTTTCTTT
CASSLWGNMGNTEAFF
>TRBJ2-3|TRBV9|NA|NA
TGTGCCAGCAGCCTTTCCTCCATCGGGCTTGCTAGAGTTGCGACAGATACGCAGTATTTT
CASSLSSIGLARVATDTQYF
>TRBJ2-2|TRBV19|TRBD2|NA
TGTGCCAGCTTAAGGGTGGGAGGGTCCACCGGGGAGCTGTTTTTT
CASLRVGGSTGELFF
>TRBJ1-2|TRBV5-4|TRBD1|NA
TGTGCCAGCAGCTCGGTCAGACAGGGGGGTTATGGCTACACCTTC
CASSSVRQGGYGYTF
>TRBJ1-5|TRBV19|NA|NA
TGTGCCAGTAGTATAATTACAGCTAGCAATCAGCCCCAGCATTTT
CASSIITASNQPQHF
>TRBJ2-3|TRBV21-1|NA|NA
TGTGCCAGCAGCAGCCAAGGGTACACAGATACGCAGTATTTT
CASSSQGYTDTQYF
>TRBJ2-1|TRBV5-1|NA|NA
TGCGCCAGCAGCCTACAGTCGTCCTACAATGAGCAGTTCTTC
CASSLQSSYNEQFF
>TRBJ1-1|TRBV9|TRBD1|NA
TGTGCCAGCAGCGTAGCAGGGGGGAACACTGAAGCTTTCTTT
CASSVAGGNTEAFF
>TRBJ2-5|TRBV11-2|NA|NA
TGTGCCAGCAGCGTACAGGGTCCCCAAGAGACCCAGTACTTC
CASSVQGPQETQYF
>TRBJ1-5|TRBV7-2|NA|NA
TGTGCCAGCAGCACTAACAATCAGCCCCAGCATTTT
CASSTNNQPQHF
>TRBJ1-1|TRBV19|NA|once
TGTGCCAGTAGCAGACCCGGGGTTAACACTGAAGCTTTCTTT
CASSRPGVNTEAFF
>TRBJ2-1|TRBV4-3|NA|NA
TGCGCCAGCAGCCAAGGTCCGGGGTACAATGAGCAGTTCTTC
CASSQGPGYNEQFF
>TRBJ2-3|TRBV9|TRBD2|NA
TGTGCCAGCAGCGTGGCTAGCGGGAGGAGTACGCAGTATTTT
CASSVASGRSTQYF
>TRBJ1-5|TRBV6-1|NA|NA
TGTGCCAGCACTCCGGGCATCGTTAGCAATCAGCCCCAGCATTTT
CASTPGIVSNQPQHF
>TRBJ2-1|TRBV11-3|NA|NA
TGTGCCAGCAGCTTAGGACTAGGGGGGGGCAATGAGCAGTTCTTC
CASSLGLGGGNEQFF
>TRBJ1-2|TRBV7-2|NA|NA
TGTGCCAGCAGCTTAGGTGGTGGACAGTACTATGGCTACACCTTC
CASSLGGGQYYGYTF
>TRBJ1-5|TRBV5-5|NA|NA
TGTGCCAGCAGCTTGGGGGGGGCCGGACTCAATCAGCCCCAGCATTTT
CASSLGGAGLNQPQHF
>TRBJ1-2|TRBV20-1|NA|NA
TGCAGTGCCACTAACTATGGCTACACCTTC
CSATNYGYTF
>TRBJ1-2|TRBV2|NA|NA
TGTGCCAGAAGTGCGGACAAAAGCAACTATGGCTACACCTTC
CARSADKSNYGYTF
>TRBJ1-1|TRBV6-1|TRBD1|NA
TGTGCCAGCAGTGAACGCCGGGACAGGGTTCCTGAAGCTTTCTTT
CASSERRDRVPEAFF
>TRBJ2-5|TRBV2|NA|NA
TGTGCCAGCAGAGGGGGAGGCGAGACCCAGTACTTC
CASRGGGETQYF
>TRBJ2-1|TRBV30|TRBD2|NA
TGTGCCTGGAGGGCGGCGAAGAGGCCTAGCGGGATCTCTGAGCAGTTCTTC
CAWRAAKRPSGISEQFF
>TRBJ2-2|TRBV29-1|NA|NA
TGCAGCGTTGAACGGGGGGCTGGGACCGGGGAGCTGTTTTTT
CSVERGAGTGELFF
>TRBJ1-2|TRBV28|NA|NA
TGTGCCAGCAGTCCAGGGGCAGGCTATGGCTACACCTTC
CASSPGAGYGYTF
>TRBJ2-2|TRBV7-6|NA|NA
TGTGCCAGCAGCTCACAAGTCACCGGGGAGCTGTTTTTT
CASSSQVTGELFF
>TRBJ2-7|TRBV6-1|TRBD2|NA
TGTGCCAGCAGTGAAGTAGCGGGAGGGGTTAGCGAGCAGTACTTC
CASSEVAGGVSEQYF